These T cell receptor beta chains were read from a single sample in a study of blood T cells in healthy people across ages. One entry per CDR3 protein, called by TCRdb with MiXCR from the 5' RACE reads. Among around 1.5 million distinct CDR3 sequences listed, about 32% were seen once. The sample taken for sequencing was blood. The receptors originated from a woman in her 30s in good health. Each CDR3 is given with its conserved first and last residue. Each record gives: CDR3 protein, CDR3 DNA, V gene, clone size, J gene, D gene. The D gene is left open where the match is weak. Clone size is stated in some rows and not others, as once, few, many or a class when expanded.

CSALAGNSYEQYF	TGCAGCGCGTTAGCGGGAAACTCCTACGAGCAGTACTTC	TRBV29-1	many	TRBJ2-7	TRBD2
CSATVPRGTNEQYF	TGCAGTGCCACCGTCCCCAGGGGAACTAACGAGCAGTACTTC	TRBV20-1	once	TRBJ2-7	.
CASSPFGDTGELFF	TGTGCCAGCAGTCCCTTTGGGGACACCGGGGAGCTGTTTTTT	TRBV6-5	.	TRBJ2-2	.
CASSQVQVGEQYF	TGCGCCAGCAGCCAAGTGCAAGTAGGCGAGCAGTACTTC	TRBV4-1	many	TRBJ2-7	.
CASSFEGFRGYTF	TGTGCCAGCAGTTTTGAGGGATTCAGAGGCTACACCTTC	TRBV12-3/TRBV12-4	.	TRBJ1-2	.
CASSPTRRREAFF	TGTGCCAGCAGTCCTACCCGGCGGCGTGAAGCTTTCTTT	TRBV6-1	.	TRBJ1-1	.
CASSSQGAREQYF	TGTGCCAGCAGCTCACAGGGGGCGAGGGAGCAGTACTTC	TRBV7-3	few	TRBJ2-7	TRBD1
CASMVEAGGTYNEQFF	TGTGCCAGCATGGTTGAAGCGGGGGGTACATACAATGAGCAGTTCTTC	TRBV6-1	.	TRBJ2-1	TRBD2
CASSLISGTSGGLRYF	TGTGCCAGCAGCCTAATCTCCGGGACTAGCGGGGGCCTTCGGTACTTC	TRBV12-3/TRBV12-4	few	TRBJ2-7	TRBD2
CAISARQLEYGYTF	TGTGCCATCAGTGCGCGACAGCTGGAATATGGCTACACCTTC	TRBV10-3	few	TRBJ1-2	.
CSAREGSYRFYGYTF	TGCAGTGCTAGAGAAGGGTCTTACAGGTTCTATGGCTACACCTTC	TRBV20-1	few	TRBJ1-2	.
CSARDAKRRNQPQHF	TGCAGTGCTAGAGATGCGAAACGACGCAATCAGCCCCAGCATTTT	TRBV20-1	.	TRBJ1-5	.
CASSSTQQGMVANVLTF	TGTGCCAGCAGCTCTACCCAACAGGGGATGGTGGCCAACGTCCTGACTTTC	TRBV5-6	.	TRBJ2-6	TRBD1
CASSLRLGGVSTDTQYF	TGTGCCAGCAGCTTAAGATTAGGGGGGGTAAGCACAGATACGCAGTATTTT	TRBV7-2	.	TRBJ2-3	.